What follows are 15 T cell receptor beta chains derived from one specimen sequenced in a study of shared clonotypes between healthy human individuals. Method: immunoSEQ multiplex PCR; TCRdb's copy keeps in-frame clones and lacks some. Seen here are roughly 2,500,000 clones, roughly 93% observed once, and the top ten hold approximately 0.37%. The sequencing input was naive CD4+ T cells from PBMCs. Regarding subset: CD45RA+ positively selected. Receptor source: a man younger than 30 in good health. Some clones in this sample may be carry-over from other donors' samples.

The CDR3 region is CASSSRGGVSGNTIYF. CDR3 DNA: TGTGCCAGCAGTTCCCGAGGGGGGGTCTCTGGAAACACCATATATTTT. This chain connects TRBV6-5 to TRBJ1-3; tentatively, D is TRBD1 (6 bases). The CDR3 is 16 residues long. The germline V and J ends were trimmed by 4 bases and 0 bases, with 13 bases remaining between them. Germline CDR1 reads MNHEY; CDR2 reads SVGAGI.

This sequence joins TRBV5-1 and TRBJ2-7; 9 bases match TRBD1. With V trimmed by 2 bases and J by 3 bases, 9 bases remained unmatched. Germline values: CDR1 SGHRS, CDR2 YFSETQ. The CDR3 sequence is 16 residues long. This chain's CDR3 is CASSFLPGQGIYEQYF. CDR3 sequence (DNA): TGCGCCAGCAGCTTTCTCCCGGGACAGGGAATCTACGAGCAGTACTTC.

The chain carries TRBV28 and TRBJ1-2, with D maybe TRBD1 (6 bases). Looked up from germline, CDR1 is MDHEN and CDR2 is SYDVKM. This CDR3 has 15 residues. The V end lost 3 bases, the J end lost 7 bases, and 18 bases lay between the germline ends. CDR3 bases: TGTGCCAGCAGTTTGGCAGGGGACCGGAAGCCTGGCTACACCTTC. This codes for CASSLAGDRKPGYTF.

V gene TRBV29-1 combines with J gene TRBJ2-2; D unresolved. Germline loops: CDR1 SQVTM, CDR2 ANQGSEA. This CDR3 comprises 11 residues. The ends were cut back, 3 bases at V and 5 bases at J, with 4 bases in the middle. The CDR3 sequence is CSVEWTGELFF. CDR3 sequence (DNA): TGCAGCGTTGAGTGGACCGGGGAGCTGTTTTTT.

The chain carries TRBV6-5 and TRBJ2-1; D possibly corresponds to TRBD2 (5 bases). Germline V gene lookup returns CDR1 MNHEY and CDR2 SVGAGI. The CDR3 has 12 residues. The V end was cut by 8 bases, the J end by 0 bases, with 5 bases between. This CDR3 is CASGSSYNEQFF. The CDR3 coding sequence is TGTGCCAGCGGGAGCTCCTACAATGAGCAGTTCTTC.

The genes are TRBV5-4 and TRBJ2-4, with D possibly TRBD1 on 6 matching bases. Germline lookup yields CDR1 SGHNT and CDR2 YYREEE (reference sequence). V lost 9 bases, J lost 0 bases, and 13 bases lay in between. This CDR3 spans 14 amino acids. The DNA of the CDR3 is TGTGCCATGCAGGACAGCCTAGCCAAAAACATTCAGTACTTC. Amino acid sequence: CAMQDSLAKNIQYF.

V gene TRBV5-6 combines with J gene TRBJ2-2; tentatively, D is TRBD1 or TRBD2 (5 bases each). The CDR3 loop spans 15 amino acids. CDR1 is SGHDT and CDR2 is YYEEEE in the germline V gene. V was shortened by 4 bases and J by 4 bases, with 14 bases between the two germline ends. The CDR3 nucleotides read TGTGCCAGCAGCCCGGGGTTTGGGGGCACCGGGGAGCTGTTTTTT. Encoded protein: CASSPGFGGTGELFF.

J is TRBJ2-3 and V is TRBV6-1; D may match TRBD1 or TRBD2 (5 bases each). The CDR3 covers 13 residues. Germline lookup yields CDR1 MNHNS and CDR2 SASEGT. The V gene lost 8 bases and the J gene lost 1 base, with 10 bases spanning the gap. As DNA, the CDR3 is TGTGCCAGCTACGGGGCCGGCACAGATACGCAGTATTTT. Translated, it gives CASYGAGTDTQYF.

In regard to this clone: The identical CDR3 is also encoded by other nucleotide sequences in the sample. This sequence joins TRBV29-1 and TRBJ2-1; 7 nucleotides agree with TRBD2. The V segment lost 3 bases and the J segment 3 bases; nucleotides outside the gene matches: 2. The germline CDR1 and CDR2 sequences are SQVTM and ANQGSEA. This CDR3 contains 13 residues. The CDR3 reads CSVDRTSYNEQFF. The CDR3 nucleotides read TGCAGCGTTGACCGGACTAGCTACAATGAGCAGTTCTTC.

This chain links TRBV28 with TRBJ1-2; D is perhaps TRBD1 (6 bases). Germline CDR1 and CDR2: MDHEN and SYDVKM. V shed 5 bases and J shed 7 bases, with 20 bases lying between them. This CDR3 region has 15 residues. CDR3 DNA: TGTGCCAGCAGTGTCAAACTGACAGGTTGGCGTGGCTACACCTTC. Residues: CASSVKLTGWRGYTF.

CDR3 coding DNA: TGTGCCAGCAGCAAGGGTAGAGGGTTCTCCTACGAGCAGTACTTC. Protein sequence: CASSKGRGFSYEQYF. V gene TRBV21-1 combines with J gene TRBJ2-7; TRBD2 is the table's D call, not checked against the DNA. TRBV21-1 is described as a pseudogene. The CDR3 extends over 15 amino acids.

The rearrangement links TRBV9 to TRBJ2-3; 7 nucleotides match TRBD2. The junction had 12 bases not matched to a gene; V was cut back by 2 bases and J by 3 bases. Germline lookup yields CDR1 SGDLS and CDR2 YYNGEE. CDR3 length equals 17 residues. The CDR3 nucleotides read TGTGCCAGCAGCGTTTTCAAAGTGGCGGGAGAGACAGATACGCAGTATTTT. Amino acids: CASSVFKVAGETDTQYF.

The rearrangement links TRBV2 to TRBJ1-4; D remains ambiguous. Trimming shortened V by 2 bases and J by 5 bases, and 12 bases separated the two germline ends. This CDR3 has 15 residues. Germline lookup yields CDR1 SNHLY and CDR2 FYNNEI. CDR3 in amino acids: CASSEIGKGNEKLFF. CDR3 bases: TGTGCCAGCAGTGAAATTGGGAAGGGAAATGAAAAACTGTTTTTT.

This sequence joins TRBV18 and TRBJ1-3, with D hard to call. The CDR3 consists of 16 residues. Germline V gene data show CDR1 as KGHSH and CDR2 as LQKENI. Trimming took 1 base from V and 0 from J, leaving 10 bases between them. The chain's CDR3 is CASSPRQSPSGNTIYF. The CDR3 DNA reads TGTGCCAGCTCACCACGGCAGTCACCCTCTGGAAACACCATATATTTT. The whole variable domain, filled in from reference TRBV18 and TRBJ1-3, reads NAGVMQNPRHLVRRRGQEARLRCSPMKGHSHVYWYRQLPEEGLKFMVYLQKENIIDESGMPKERFSAEFPKEGPSILRIQQVVRGDSAAYFCASSPRQSPSGNTIYFGEGSWLTVV.

V and J are TRBV6-1 and TRBJ2-7, with TRBD1 identical over 9 bases. Trimming at V came to 7 bases and at J to 6 bases, leaving 13 bases not matched to a gene. Germline CDR1 and CDR2: MNHNS and SASEGT. The CDR3 spans 15 residues. CDR3 in DNA: TGTGCCAGCACCACCCCGCTGACAGGGGGATCCGAGCAGTACTTC. Translation gives CASTTPLTGGSEQYF.